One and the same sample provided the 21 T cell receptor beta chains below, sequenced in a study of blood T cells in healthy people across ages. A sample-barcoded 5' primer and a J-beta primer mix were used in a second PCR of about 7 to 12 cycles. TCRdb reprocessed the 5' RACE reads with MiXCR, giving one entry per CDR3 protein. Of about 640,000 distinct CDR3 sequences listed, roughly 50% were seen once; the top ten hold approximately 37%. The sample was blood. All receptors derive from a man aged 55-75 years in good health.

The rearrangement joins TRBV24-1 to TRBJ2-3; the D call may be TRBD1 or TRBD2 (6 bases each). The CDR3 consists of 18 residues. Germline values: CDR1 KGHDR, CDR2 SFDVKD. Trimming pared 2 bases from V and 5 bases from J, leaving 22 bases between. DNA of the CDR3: TGTGCCACCAGTGATTCGGGCCTAGCGAAGGGGGTTGGAGATACGCAGTATTTT. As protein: CATSDSGLAKGVGDTQYF.

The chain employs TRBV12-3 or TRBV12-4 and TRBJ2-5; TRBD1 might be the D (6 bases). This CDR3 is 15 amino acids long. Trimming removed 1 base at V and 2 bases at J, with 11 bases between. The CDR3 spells CASSLDRVGQETQYF. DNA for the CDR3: TGTGCCAGCAGTTTAGACAGGGTCGGACAAGAGACCCAGTACTTC.

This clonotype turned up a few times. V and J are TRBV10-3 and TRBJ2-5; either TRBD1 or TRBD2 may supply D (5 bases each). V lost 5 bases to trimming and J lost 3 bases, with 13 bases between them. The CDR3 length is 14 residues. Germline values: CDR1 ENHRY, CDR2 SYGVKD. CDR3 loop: CAISSRDGEETQYF. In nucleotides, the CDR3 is TGTGCCATCAGTTCCCGGGACGGAGAAGAGACCCAGTACTTC.

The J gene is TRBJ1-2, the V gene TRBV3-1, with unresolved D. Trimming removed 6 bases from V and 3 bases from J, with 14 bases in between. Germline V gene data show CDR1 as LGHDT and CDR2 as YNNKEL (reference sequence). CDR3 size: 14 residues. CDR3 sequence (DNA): TGTGCCAGCAGTCGGGGTCGGGCCGACTATGGCTACACCTTC. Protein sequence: CASSRGRADYGYTF.

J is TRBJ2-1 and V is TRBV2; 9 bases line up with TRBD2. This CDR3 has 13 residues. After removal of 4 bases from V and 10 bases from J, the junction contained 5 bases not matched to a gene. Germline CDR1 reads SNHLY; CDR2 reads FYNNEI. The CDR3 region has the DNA TGTGCCAGCAGTGGGGGACTAGCTAGAGAGCAGTTCTTC. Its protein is CASSGGLAREQFF.

DNA for the CDR3: TGTGCCAGCAGCTTAGGACTATACAATGAGCAGTACTTC. It translates to CASSLGLYNEQYF. V gene TRBV7-2 combines with J gene TRBJ2-7; tentative D call: TRBD2 (5 bases). The CDR3 runs to 13 residues. The V end was cut by 1 base, the J end by 7 bases, with 11 bases between. Looked up from germline, CDR1 is SGHTA and CDR2 is FQGNSA.

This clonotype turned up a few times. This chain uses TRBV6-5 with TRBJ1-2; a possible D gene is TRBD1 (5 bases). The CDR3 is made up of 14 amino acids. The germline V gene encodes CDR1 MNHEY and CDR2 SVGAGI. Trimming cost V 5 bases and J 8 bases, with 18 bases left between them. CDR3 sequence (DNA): TGTGCCAGCAGTCGGGGACCTCCCGTGGAGGGCTACACCTTC. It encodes CASSRGPPVEGYTF.

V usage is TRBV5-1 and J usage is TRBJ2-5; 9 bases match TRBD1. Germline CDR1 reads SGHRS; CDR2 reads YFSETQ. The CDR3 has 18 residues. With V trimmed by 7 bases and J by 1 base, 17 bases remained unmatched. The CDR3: CASPGGQGRAVGQETQYF. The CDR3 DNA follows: TGCGCCAGCCCCGGGGGACAGGGACGCGCAGTCGGCCAAGAGACCCAGTACTTC.

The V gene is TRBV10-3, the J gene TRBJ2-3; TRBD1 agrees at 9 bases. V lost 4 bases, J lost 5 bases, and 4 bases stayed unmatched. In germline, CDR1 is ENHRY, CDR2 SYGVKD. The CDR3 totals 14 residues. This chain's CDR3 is CAISADRGRDTQYF. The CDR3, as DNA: TGTGCCATCAGTGCTGACAGGGGGAGAGATACGCAGTATTTT.

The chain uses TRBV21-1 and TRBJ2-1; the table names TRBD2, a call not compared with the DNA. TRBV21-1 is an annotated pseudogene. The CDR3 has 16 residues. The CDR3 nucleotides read TGTGCCAGCAGCAAAGGTGAAGCGGTCTCCTACAATGAGCAGTTCTTC. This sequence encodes CASSKGEAVSYNEQFF.

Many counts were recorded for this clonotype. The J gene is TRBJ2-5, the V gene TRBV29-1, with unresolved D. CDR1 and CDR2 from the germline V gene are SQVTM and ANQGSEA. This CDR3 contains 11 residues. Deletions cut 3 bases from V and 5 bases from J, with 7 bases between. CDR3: CSVETGETQYF. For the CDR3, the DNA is TGCAGCGTTGAGACTGGGGAGACCCAGTACTTC.

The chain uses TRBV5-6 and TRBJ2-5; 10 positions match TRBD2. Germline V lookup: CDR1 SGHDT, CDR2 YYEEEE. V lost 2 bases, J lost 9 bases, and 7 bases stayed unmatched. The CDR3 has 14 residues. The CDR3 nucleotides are TGTGCCAGCAGCTTAGGGCTAGCGGGGGCGGCCCAGTACTTC. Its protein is CASSLGLAGAAQYF.

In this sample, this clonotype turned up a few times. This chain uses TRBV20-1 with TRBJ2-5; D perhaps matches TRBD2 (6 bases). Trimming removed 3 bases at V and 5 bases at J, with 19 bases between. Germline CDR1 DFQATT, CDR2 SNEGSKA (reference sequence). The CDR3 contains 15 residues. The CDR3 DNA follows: TGCAGTGCTAGTCGAGGGGAGGCTAGCGAGGAGACCCAGTACTTC. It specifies CSASRGEASEETQYF.

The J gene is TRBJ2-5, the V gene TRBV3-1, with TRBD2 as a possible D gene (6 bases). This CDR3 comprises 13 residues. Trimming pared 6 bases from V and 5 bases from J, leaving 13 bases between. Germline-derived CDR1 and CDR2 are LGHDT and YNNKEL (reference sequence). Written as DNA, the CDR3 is TGTGCCAGCAGGCGGAGGGGCAGGGAGACCCAGTACTTC. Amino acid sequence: CASRRRGRETQYF.

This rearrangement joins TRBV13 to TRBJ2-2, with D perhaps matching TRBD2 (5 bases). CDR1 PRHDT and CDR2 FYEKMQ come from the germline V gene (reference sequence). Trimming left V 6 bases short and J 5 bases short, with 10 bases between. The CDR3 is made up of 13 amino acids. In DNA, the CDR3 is TGTGCCAGCAGTTTCGGGAAAACCGGGGAGCTGTTTTTT. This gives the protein CASSFGKTGELFF.

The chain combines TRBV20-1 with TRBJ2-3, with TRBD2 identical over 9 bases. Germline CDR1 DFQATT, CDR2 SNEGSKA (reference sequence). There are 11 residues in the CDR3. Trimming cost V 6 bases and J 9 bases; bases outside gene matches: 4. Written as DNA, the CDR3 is TGCAGTGCCCACCTAGCGGGAACGCAGTATTTT. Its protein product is CSAHLAGTQYF.

CDR3 protein: CASSLARVSGANVLTF. DNA for the CDR3: TGTGCCAGCAGCTTAGCTAGGGTATCTGGGGCCAACGTCCTGACTTTC. V usage is TRBV7-2 and J usage is TRBJ2-6; unclear D gene. Trimming cost V 0 bases and J 1 base, with 7 bases left between them. CDR1 is SGHTA, CDR2 FQGNSA, per germline. The CDR3 has 16 residues.

The CDR3 DNA is TGCAGCGTTGAGTCGGGGGCGCTACCTGAAGCTTTCTTT. It is translated as CSVESGALPEAFF. The chain joins TRBV29-1 to TRBJ1-1; perhaps TRBD1 as D (6 bases). V was pared by 3 bases and J by 6 bases, with 14 bases between. The germline V gene encodes CDR1 SQVTM and CDR2 ANQGSEA. CDR3 length: 13 residues.

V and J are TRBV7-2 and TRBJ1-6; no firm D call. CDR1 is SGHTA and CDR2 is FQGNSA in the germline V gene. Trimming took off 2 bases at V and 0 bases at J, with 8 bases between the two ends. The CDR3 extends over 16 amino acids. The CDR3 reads CASSLSPSSYNSPLHF. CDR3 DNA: TGTGCCAGCAGCTTATCCCCTAGCTCCTATAATTCACCCCTCCACTTT.

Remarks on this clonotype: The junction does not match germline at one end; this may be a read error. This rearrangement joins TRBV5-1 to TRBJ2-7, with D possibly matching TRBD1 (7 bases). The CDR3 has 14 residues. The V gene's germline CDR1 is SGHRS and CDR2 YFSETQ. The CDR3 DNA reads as TGCGTCAGCAGCAGAACTCAGGGGGGTGGCGAGCAGTACTTC. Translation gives CVSSRTQGGGEQYF.

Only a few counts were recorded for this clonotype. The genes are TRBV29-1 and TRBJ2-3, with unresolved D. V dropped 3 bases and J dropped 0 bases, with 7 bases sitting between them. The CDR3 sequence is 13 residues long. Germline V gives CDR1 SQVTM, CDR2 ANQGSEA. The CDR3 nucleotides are TGCAGCGTTGATCTTGGGAGCACAGATACGCAGTATTTT. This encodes CSVDLGSTDTQYF.